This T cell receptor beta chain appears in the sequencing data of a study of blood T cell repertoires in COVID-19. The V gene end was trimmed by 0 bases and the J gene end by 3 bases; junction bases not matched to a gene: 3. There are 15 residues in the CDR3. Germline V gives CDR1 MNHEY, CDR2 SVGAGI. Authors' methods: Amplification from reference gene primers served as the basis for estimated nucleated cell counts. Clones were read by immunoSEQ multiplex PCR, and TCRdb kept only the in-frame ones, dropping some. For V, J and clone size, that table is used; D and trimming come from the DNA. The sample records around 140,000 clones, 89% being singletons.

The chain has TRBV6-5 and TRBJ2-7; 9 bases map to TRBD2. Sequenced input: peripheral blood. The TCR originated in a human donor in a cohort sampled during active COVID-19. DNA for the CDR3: TGTGCCAGCAGTTACTCTAGCGGGGGACTCTACGAGCAGTACTTC. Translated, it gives CASSYSSGGLYEQYF.